This T cell receptor beta chain was recovered during a study of T cell clonotyping in hematopoietic cell transplantation. J was trimmed by 1 base and V by 8 bases; bases with no gene match: 9. This CDR3 has 15 residues. CDR1 and CDR2 from the germline V gene are MNHNY and SVGAGI (reference sequence). Points from the study as a whole: Pathologically expanded recipient clonotypes increased progressively from day 30 to day 180 as diversity fell.

Generated by immunoSEQ multiplex PCR, the TCRdb table keeps only in-frame clones and is missing some. The sample yields tens of thousands of clones, about 95% seen once. Time point defined: recipient sample about 28 days before transplant, after cytoreduction. About this clone itself: Its specificity is unknown.

The receptor was isolated from a woman between 45 and 65 years old with acute myeloid leukemia. Some clones in this sample may be carry-over from other donors' samples. V is TRBV6-6 and J is TRBJ2-7, with 9 bases identical to TRBD1. This sample comprised peripheral blood mononuclear cells, obtained before stem cell transplant. The CDR3 bases are TGTGCCAGCGTTTACGGGACAGGGATTTCCTACGAGCAGTACTTC. Translating it yields CASVYGTGISYEQYF.